One TCR beta chain is described in this entry. Its matching antigen is unknown. Profiled with immunoSEQ multiplex PCR; TCRdb holds only in-frame clones, not every one. In the table there are hundreds of thousands of clones, approximately 96% of which are singletons. The germline V gene has CDR1 LNHDA and CDR2 SQIVND (reference sequence). The V and J ends lost 9 bases and 2 bases, in that order; junction bases with no gene match: 9. This CDR3 has 15 residues. The sample originates from a study of shared clonotypes between healthy human individuals. Naivety among CD8 cells was defined by CD45RO negativity and positive CCR7 selection, thereby excluding terminally differentiated effector memory CD45RA+ cells. Study outcomes and limitations: The authors sampled blood alone, and tissue repertoires likely differ. Generation of non-shared clonotypes was less probable than generation of clonotypes shared by all four donors. Shared across several donors were roughly 4.8% of the naive CD4 clonotypes.

The sample consisted of naive CD8+ T cells sorted from blood. The chain is built from TRBV19 and TRBJ2-1; 8 bases match TRBD1. The TCR was taken from a woman in her 30s in good health. The CDR3 bases are TGTGCCAGCGGTCTAACAGGGGGAGCCTACAATGAGCAGTTCTTC. Protein product: CASGLTGGAYNEQFF.